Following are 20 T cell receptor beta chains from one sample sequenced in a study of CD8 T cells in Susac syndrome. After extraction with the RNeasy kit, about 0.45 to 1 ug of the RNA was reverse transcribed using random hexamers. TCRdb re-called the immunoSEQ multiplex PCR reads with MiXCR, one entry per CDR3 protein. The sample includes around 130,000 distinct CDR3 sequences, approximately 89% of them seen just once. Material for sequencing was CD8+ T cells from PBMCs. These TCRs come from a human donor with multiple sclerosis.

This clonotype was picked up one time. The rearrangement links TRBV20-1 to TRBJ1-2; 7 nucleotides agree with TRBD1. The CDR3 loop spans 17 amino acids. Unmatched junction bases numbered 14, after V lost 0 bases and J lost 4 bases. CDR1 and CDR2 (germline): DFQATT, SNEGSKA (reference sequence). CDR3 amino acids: CSARDLDREGGGYGYTF. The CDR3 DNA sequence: TGCAGTGCTAGAGATTTAGACAGGGAGGGAGGAGGCTATGGCTACACCTTC.

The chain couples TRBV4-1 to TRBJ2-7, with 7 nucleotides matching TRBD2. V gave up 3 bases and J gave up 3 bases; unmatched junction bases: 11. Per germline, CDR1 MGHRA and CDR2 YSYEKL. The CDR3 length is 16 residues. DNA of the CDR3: TGCGCCAGCAGCCAGGACACTAGCGCCTTCGTCTACGAGCAGTACTTC. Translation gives CASSQDTSAFVYEQYF.

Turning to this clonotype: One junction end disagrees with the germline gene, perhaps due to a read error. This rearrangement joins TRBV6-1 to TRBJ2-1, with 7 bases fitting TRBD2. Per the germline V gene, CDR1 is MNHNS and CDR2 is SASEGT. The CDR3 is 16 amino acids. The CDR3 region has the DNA TGTGCCAGCTCCGACTGGCGGGGGAGTATCGACAACGAGCAGTTCTTC. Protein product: CASSDWRGSIDNEQFF.

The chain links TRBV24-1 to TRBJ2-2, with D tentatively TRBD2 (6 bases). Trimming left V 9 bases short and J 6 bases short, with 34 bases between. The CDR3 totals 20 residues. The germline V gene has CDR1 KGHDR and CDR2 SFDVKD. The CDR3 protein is CATFVPPPEGQIQVAGELFF. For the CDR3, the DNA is TGTGCCACCTTTGTCCCCCCCCCGGAGGGCCAGATTCAAGTAGCCGGGGAGCTGTTTTTT.

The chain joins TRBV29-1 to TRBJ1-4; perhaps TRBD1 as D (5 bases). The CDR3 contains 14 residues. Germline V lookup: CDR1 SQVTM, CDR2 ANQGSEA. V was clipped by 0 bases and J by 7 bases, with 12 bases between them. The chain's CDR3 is CSVEEVGRGEKLFF. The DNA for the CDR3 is TGCAGCGTTGAAGAGGTGGGGCGGGGTGAAAAACTGTTTTTT.

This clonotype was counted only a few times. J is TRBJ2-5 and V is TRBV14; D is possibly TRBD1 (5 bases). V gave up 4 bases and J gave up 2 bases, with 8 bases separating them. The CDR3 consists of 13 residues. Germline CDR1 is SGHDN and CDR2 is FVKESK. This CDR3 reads CASSLTAQETQYF. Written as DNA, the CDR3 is TGTGCCAGCAGCCTGACAGCTCAAGAGACCCAGTACTTC.

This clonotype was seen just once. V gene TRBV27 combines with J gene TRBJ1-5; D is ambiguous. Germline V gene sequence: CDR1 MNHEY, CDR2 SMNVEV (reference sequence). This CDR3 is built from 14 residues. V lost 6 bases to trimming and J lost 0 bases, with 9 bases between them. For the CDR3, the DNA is TGTGCCAGCAGCCCAGCGTATAGCAATCAGCCCCAGCATTTT. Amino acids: CASSPAYSNQPQHF.

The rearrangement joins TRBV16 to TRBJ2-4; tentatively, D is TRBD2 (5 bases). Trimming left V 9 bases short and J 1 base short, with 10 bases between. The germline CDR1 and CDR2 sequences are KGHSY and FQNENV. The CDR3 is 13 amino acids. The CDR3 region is CASTPGAKNIQYF. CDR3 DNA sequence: TGTGCCAGTACTCCGGGGGCCAAAAACATTCAGTACTTC.

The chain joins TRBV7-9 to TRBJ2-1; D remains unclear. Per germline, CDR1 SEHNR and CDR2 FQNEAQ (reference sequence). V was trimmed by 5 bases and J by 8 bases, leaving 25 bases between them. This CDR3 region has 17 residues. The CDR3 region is CASSQPSGPKGLDEQFF. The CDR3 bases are TGTGCCAGCAGCCAACCATCCGGGCCCAAAGGGTTAGATGAGCAGTTCTTC.

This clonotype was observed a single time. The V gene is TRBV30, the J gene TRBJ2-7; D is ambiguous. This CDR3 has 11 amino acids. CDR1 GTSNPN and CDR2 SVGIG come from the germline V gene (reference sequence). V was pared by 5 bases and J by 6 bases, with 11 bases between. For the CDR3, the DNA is TGTGCCTGGTCACTATCGATCGAGCAGTACTTC. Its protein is CAWSLSIEQYF.

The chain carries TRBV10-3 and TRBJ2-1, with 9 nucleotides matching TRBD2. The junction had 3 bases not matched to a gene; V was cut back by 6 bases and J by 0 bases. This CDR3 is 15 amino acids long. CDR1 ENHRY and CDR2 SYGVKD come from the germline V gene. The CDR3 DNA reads TGTGCCATCAGCCTTAGCGGGAGCTCCTACAATGAGCAGTTCTTC. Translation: CAISLSGSSYNEQFF.

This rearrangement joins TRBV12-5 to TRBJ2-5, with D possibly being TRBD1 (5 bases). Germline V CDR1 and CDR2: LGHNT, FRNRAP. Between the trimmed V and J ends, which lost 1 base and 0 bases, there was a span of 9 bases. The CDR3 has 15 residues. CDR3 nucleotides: TGTGCTAGTGGTTTGGACACAGGTTACCAAGAGACCCAGTACTTC. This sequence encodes CASGLDTGYQETQYF. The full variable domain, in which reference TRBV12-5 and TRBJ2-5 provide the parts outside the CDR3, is DARVTQTPRHKVTEMGQEVTMRCQPILGHNTVFWYRQTMMQGLELLAYFRNRAPLDDSGMPKDRFSAEMPDATLATLKIQPSEPRDSAVYFCASGLDTGYQETQYFGPGTRLLVL.

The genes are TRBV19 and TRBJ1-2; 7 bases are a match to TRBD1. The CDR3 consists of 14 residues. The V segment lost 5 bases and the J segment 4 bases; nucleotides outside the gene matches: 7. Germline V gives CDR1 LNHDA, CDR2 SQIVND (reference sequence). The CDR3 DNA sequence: TGTGCCAGTAGTCCACAGGGGTCCGGCTATGGCTACACCTTC. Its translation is CASSPQGSGYGYTF.

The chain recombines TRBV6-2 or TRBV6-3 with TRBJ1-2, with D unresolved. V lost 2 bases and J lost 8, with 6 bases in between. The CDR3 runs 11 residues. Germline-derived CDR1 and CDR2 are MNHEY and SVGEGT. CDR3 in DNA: TGTGCCAGCAGTTACCGGAACGGCTACACCTTC. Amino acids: CASSYRNGYTF.

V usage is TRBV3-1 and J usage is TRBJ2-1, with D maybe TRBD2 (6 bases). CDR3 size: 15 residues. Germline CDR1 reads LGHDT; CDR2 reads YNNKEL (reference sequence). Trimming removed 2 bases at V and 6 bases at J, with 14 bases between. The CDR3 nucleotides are TGTGCCAGCAGCCAACAGGGACTCGCAGGCAATGAGCAGTTCTTC. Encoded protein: CASSQQGLAGNEQFF.

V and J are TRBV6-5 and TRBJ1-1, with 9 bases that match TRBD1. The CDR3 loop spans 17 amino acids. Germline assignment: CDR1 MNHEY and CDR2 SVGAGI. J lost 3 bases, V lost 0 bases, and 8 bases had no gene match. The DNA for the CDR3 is TGTGCCAGCAGTTACTCCGAACAGGGGGCGCTTTACACTGAAGCTTTCTTT. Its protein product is CASSYSEQGALYTEAFF.

CDR3 in DNA: TGTGCCAGCAGCCCTAAGGGGTTCCCTAACTATGGCTACACCTTC. It codes for CASSPKGFPNYGYTF. The chain combines TRBV9 with TRBJ1-2; possible D gene TRBD1, 5 bases. Germline assignment: CDR1 SGDLS and CDR2 YYNGEE. The CDR3 length is 15 residues. The germline V and J ends were trimmed by 4 bases and 0 bases, with 13 bases remaining between them.

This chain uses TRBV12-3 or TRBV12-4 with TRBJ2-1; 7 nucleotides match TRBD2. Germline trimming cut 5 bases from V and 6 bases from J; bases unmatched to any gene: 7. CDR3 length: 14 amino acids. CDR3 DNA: TGTGCCAGCAGTCCCGGGACTAATGTCAATGAGCAGTTCTTC. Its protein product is CASSPGTNVNEQFF.

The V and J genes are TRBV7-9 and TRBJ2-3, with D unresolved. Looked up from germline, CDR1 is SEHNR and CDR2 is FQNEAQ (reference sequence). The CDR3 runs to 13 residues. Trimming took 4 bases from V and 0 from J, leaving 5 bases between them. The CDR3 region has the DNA TGTGCCAGCAGCTCCCCTAGCACAGATACGCAGTATTTT. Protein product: CASSSPSTDTQYF.

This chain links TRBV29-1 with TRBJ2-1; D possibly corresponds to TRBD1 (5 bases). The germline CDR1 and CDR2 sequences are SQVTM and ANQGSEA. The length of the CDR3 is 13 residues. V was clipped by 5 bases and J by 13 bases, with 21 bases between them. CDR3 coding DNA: TGCAGCGTTCTGATTTTAGGGGATTACGACCAGTTCTTC. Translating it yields CSVLILGDYDQFF.